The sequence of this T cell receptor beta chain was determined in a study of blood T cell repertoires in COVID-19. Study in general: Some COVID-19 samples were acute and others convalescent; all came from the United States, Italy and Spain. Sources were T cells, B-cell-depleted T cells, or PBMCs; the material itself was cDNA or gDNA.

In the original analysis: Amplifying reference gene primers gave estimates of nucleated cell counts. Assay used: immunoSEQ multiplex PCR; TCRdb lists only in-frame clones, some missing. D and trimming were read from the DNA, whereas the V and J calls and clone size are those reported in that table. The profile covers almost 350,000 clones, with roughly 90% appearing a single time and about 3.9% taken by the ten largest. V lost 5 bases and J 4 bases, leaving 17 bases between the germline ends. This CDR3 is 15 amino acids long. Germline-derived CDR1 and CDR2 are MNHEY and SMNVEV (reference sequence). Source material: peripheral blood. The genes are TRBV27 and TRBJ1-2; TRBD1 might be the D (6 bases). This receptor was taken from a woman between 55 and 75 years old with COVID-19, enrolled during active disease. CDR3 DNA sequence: TGTGCCAGCAGTGCTTATCACAGGGATGGCTATGGCTACACCTTC. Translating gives CASSAYHRDGYGYTF.